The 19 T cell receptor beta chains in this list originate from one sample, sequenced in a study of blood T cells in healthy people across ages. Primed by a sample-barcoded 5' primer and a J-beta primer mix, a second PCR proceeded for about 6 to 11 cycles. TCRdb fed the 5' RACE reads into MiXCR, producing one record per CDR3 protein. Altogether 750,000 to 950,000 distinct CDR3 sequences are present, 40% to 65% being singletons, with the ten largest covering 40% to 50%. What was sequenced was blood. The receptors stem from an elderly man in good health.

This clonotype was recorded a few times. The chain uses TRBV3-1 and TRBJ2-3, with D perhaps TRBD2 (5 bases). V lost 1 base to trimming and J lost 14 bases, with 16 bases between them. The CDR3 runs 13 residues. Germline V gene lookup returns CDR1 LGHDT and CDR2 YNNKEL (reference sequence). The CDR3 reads CASSQVDSAHAYF. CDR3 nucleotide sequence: TGTGCCAGCAGCCAAGTGGACTCCGCCCACGCGTATTTT.

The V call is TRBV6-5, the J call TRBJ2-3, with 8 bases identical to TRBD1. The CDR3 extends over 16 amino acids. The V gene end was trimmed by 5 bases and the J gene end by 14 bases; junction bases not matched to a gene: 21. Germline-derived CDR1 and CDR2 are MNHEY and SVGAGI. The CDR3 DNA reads TGTGCCAGCAGTACCCCGGACAGGGCAGGGGGGAGATACGCGTATTTT. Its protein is CASSTPDRAGGRYAYF.

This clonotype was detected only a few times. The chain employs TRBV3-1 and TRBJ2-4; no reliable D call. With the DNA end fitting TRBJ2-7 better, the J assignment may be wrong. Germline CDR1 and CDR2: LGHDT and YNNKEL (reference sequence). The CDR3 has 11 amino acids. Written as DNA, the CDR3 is TGTGCCACCCAAATCATGAACGAGCAGTACTTC. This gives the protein CATQIMNEQYF.

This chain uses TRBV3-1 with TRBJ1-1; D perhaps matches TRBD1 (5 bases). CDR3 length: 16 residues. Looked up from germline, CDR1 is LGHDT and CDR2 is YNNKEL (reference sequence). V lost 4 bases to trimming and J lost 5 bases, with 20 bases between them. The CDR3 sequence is CASSLQRQGGRTEAFF. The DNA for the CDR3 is TGTGCCAGCAGCCTTCAAAGGCAGGGCGGGAGGACTGAAGCTTTCTTT.

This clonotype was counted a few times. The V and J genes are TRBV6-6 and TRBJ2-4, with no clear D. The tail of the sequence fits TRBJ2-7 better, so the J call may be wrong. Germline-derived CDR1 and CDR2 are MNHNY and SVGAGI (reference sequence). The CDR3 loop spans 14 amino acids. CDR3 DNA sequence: TGTGCCAGCAGCACGACCAGATTTGGGTACGAGCAGTACTTC. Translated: CASSTTRFGYEQYF.

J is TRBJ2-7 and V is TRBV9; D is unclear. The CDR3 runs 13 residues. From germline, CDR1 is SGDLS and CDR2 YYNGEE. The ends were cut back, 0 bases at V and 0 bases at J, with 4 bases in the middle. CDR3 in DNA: TGTGCCAGCAGCGTAGGTACCTCCTACGAGCAGTACTTC. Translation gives CASSVGTSYEQYF.

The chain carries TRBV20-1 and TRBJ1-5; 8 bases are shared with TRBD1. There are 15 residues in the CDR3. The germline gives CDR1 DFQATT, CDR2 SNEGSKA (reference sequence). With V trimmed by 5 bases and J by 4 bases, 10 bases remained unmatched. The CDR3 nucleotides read TGCAGTGCTTCCAGGACAGGGACGGGGAATCAGCCCCAGCATTTT. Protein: CSASRTGTGNQPQHF.

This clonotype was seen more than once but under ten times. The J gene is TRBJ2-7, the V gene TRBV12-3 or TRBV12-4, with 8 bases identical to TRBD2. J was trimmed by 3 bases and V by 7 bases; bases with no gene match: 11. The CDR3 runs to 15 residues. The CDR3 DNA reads TGTGCCAGCACCCATAGCGGGAACATCGGCTACGAGCAGTACTTC. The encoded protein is CASTHSGNIGYEQYF.

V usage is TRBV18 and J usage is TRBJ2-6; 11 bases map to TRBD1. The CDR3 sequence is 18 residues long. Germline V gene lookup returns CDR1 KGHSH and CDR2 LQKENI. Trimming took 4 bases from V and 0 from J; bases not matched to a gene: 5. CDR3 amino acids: CASSQLGQGGSGANVLTF. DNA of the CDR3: TGTGCCAGCTCACAACTGGGACAGGGGGGCTCTGGGGCCAACGTCCTGACTTTC.

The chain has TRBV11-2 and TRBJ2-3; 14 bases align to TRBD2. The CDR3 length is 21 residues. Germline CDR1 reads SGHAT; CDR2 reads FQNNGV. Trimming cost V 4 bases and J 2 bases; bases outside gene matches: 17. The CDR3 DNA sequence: TGTGCCAGCAGCTCTCTACGCGGGGGGACTAGCGGGAGATGGGTCACAGATACGCAGTATTTT. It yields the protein CASSSLRGGTSGRWVTDTQYF. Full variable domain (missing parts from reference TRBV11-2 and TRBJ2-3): EAGVAQSPRYKIIEKRQSVAFWCNPISGHATLYWYQQILGQGPKLLIQFQNNGVVDDSQLPKDRFSAERLKGVDSTLKIQPAKLEDSAVYLCASSSLRGGTSGRWVTDTQYFGPGTRLTVL.

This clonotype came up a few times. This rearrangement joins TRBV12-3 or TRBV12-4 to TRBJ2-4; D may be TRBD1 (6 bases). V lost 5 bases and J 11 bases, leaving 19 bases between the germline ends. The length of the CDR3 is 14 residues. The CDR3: CASSTSLGTPVQYF. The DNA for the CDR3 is TGTGCCAGCAGTACCTCACTGGGGACACCCGTTCAGTACTTC.

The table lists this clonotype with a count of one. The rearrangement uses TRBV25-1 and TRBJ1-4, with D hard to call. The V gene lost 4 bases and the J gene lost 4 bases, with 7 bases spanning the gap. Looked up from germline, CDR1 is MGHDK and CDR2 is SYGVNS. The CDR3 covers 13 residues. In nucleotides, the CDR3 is TGTGCCAGCAGTGGACGAGGTAATGAAAAACTGTTTTTT. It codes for CASSGRGNEKLFF.

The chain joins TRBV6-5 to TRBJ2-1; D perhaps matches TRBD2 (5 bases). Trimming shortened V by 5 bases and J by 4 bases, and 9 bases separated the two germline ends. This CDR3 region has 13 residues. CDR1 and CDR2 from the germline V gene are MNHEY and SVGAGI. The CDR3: CASSDEGYNEQFF. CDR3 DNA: TGTGCCAGCAGTGACGAGGGTTACAATGAGCAGTTCTTC.

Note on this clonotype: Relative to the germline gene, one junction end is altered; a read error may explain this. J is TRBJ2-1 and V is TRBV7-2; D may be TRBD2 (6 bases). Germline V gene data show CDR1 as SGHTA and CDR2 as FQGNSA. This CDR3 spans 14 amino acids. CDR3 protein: CAGSPGEAGNEQFF. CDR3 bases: TGTGCCGGCAGCCCGGGAGAGGCTGGCAATGAGCAGTTCTTC.

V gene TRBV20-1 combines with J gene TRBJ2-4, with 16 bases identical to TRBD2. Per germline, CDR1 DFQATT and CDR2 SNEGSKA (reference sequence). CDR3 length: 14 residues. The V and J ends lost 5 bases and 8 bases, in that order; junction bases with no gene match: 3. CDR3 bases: TGCAGTGCTGGGACTAGCGGGAGGGGAGACATTCAGTACTTC. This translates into CSAGTSGRGDIQYF.

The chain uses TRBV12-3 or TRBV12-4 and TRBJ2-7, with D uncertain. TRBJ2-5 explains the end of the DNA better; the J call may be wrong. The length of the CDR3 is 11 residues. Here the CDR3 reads CASSSYTTQYF. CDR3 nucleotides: TGTGCCAGCAGTTCTTATACGACCCAGTACTTC.

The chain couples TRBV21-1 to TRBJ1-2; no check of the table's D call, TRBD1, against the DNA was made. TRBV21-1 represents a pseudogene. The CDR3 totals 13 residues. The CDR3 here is CAGDRGQTRGYTF. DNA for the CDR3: TGTGCCGGGGACAGGGGGCAGACAAGAGGCTACACCTTC.

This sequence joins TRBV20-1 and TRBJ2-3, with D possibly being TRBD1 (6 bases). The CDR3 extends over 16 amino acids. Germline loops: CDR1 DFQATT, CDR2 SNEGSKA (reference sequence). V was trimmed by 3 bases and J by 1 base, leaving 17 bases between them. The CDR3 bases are TGCAGTGCTAGCCCCTTGGGCAGGGGTCGCACAGATACGCAGTATTTT. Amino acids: CSASPLGRGRTDTQYF.

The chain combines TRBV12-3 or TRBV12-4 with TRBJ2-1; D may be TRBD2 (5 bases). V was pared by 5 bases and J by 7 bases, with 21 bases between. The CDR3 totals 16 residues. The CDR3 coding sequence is TGTGCCAGCAGTGAACAGCTCAGCGGAGACCCTAATGAGCAGTTCTTC. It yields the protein CASSEQLSGDPNEQFF.